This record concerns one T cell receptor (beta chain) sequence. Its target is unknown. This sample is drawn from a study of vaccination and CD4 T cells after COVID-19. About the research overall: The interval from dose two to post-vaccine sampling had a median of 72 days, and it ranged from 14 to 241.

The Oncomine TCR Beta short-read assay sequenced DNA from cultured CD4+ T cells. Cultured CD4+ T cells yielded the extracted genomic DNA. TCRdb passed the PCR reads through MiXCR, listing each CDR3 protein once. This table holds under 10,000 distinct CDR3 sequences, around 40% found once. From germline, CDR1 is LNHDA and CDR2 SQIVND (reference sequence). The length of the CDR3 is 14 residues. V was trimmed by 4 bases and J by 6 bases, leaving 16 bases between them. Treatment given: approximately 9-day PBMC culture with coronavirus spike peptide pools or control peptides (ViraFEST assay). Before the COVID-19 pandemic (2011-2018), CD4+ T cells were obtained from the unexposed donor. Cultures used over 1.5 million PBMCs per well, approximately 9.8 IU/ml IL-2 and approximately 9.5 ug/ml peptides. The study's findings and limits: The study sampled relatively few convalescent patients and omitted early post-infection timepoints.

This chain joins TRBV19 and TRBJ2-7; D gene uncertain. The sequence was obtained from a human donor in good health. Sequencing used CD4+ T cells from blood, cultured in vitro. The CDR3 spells CASSRPDGTFEQYF. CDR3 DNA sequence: TGTGCCAGTAGTAGGCCAGACGGCACCTTCGAGCAGTACTTC. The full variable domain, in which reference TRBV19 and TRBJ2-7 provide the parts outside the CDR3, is DGGITQSPKYLFRKEGQNVTLSCEQNLNHDAMYWYRQDPGQGLRLIYYSQIVNDFQKGDIAEGYSVSREKKESFPLTVTSAQKNPTAFYLCASSRPDGTFEQYFGPGTRLTVT.